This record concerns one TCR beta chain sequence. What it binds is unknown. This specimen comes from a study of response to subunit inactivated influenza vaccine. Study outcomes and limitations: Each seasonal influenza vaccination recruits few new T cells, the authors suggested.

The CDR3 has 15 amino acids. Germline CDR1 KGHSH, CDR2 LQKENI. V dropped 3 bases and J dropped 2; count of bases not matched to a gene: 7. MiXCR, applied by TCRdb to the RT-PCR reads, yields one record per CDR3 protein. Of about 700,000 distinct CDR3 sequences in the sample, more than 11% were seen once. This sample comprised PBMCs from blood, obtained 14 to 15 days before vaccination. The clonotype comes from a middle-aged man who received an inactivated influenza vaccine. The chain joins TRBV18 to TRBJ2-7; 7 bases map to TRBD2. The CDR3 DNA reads TGTGCCAGCTCACCCCGGGAGGACCCAGCCTACGAGCAGTACTTC. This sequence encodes CASSPREDPAYEQYF.